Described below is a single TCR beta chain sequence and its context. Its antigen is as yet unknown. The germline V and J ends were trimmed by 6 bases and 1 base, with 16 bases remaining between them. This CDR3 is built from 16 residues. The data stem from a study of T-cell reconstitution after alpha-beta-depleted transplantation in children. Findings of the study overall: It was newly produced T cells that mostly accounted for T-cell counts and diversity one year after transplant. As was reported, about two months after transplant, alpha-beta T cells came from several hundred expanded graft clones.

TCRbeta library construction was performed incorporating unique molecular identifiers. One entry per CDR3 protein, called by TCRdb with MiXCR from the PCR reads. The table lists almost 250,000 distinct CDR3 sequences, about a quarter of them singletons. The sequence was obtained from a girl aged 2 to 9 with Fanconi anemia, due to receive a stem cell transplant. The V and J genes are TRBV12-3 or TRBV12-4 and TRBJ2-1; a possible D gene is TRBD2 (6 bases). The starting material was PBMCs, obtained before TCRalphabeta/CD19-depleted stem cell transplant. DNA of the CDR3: TGTGCCAGCAGCCCAGGGCAAGGAGGGTCCTACAATGAGCAGTTCTTC. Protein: CASSPGQGGSYNEQFF.